The source of this T cell receptor beta chain is a study of CD8 T cells in ankylosing spondylitis. Findings and caveats of the study: Reports of some motif variants in reactive arthritis synovial fluid and blood predate this one. Clones that were linked to disease were CD8+ and were relatively rare in peripheral blood. According to the report, clones linked to the disease were significantly enriched in matched synovial fluid samples taken from ankylosing spondylitis patients. Seemingly characteristic of ankylosing spondylitis blood was a TCR beta motif consisting of 7 or 8 highly homologous variants.

Quantitative 5'-RACE with molecular barcodes was used to make the TCR beta libraries. MiXCR, applied by TCRdb to the 5' RACE reads, yields one record per CDR3 protein. The repertoire holds about 700,000 distinct CDR3 sequences, 15% to 20% seen once, with approximately 18% in the top ten. This clonotype was recorded only once. The antigen remains undetermined. This may be a read error, as it is one base from a much larger clone. The CDR3 runs 16 residues. CDR1 and CDR2 from the germline V gene are SGHTA and FQGNSA. V shed 1 base and J shed 5 bases, with 15 bases lying between them. Source material: blood, either unsorted or a sorted T cell fraction (not recorded which). V usage is TRBV7-2 and J usage is TRBJ2-1; D not certain. This TCR came from a male donor with ankylosing spondylitis. The CDR3 sequence is CASSLGSGSNHNEQFF. The CDR3 DNA sequence: TGTGCCAGCAGCTTAGGAAGTGGTTCAAATCACAATGAGCAGTTCTTC.